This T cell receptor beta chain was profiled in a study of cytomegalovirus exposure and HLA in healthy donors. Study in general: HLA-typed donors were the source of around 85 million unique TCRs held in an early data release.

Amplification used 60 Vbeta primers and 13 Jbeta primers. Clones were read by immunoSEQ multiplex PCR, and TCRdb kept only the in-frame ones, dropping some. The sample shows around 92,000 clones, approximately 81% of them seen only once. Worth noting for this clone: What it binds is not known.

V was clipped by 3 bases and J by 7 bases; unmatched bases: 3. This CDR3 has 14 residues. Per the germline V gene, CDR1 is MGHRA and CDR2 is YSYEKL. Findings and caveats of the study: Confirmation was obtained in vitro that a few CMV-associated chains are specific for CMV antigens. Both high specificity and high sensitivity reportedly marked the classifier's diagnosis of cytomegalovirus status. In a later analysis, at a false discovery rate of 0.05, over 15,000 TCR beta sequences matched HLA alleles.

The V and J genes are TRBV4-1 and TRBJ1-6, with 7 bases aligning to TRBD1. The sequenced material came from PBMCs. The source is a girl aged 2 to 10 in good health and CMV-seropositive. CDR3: CASSHLQGNSPLHF. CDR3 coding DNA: TGCGCCAGCAGCCACCTACAGGGGAATTCACCCCTCCACTTT.